The entry that follows covers one TCR beta chain sequence. The sample is drawn from a study of shared clonotypes between healthy human individuals. The donor population consisted of healthy HIV-negative adults with no recent acute infections or vaccinations. CD4+ cells were split into CD45RA+ naive and CD45RA-negative memory subsets. Assay: immunoSEQ multiplex PCR; the TCRdb copy retains only in-frame clones and omits some. The data show millions of clones, roughly 94% seen once. After removal of 10 bases from V and 7 bases from J, the junction contained 9 bases not matched to a gene. Per germline, CDR1 SGHTA and CDR2 FQGNSA. This CDR3 spans 12 amino acids.

The sequenced sample consisted of naive CD4+ T cells sorted from blood. Sample subset: CD45RA+ positively selected. This receptor was obtained from a man aged 18-30 years in good health. The chain employs TRBV7-2 and TRBJ2-7, with 8 nucleotides matching TRBD2. CDR3 sequence: CATREGWYEQYF. CDR3 sequence (DNA): TGTGCCACCCGGGAGGGGTGGTATGAGCAGTACTTC.